This TCR beta chain was captured by sequencing in a study of metastatic and nonmetastatic thyroid tumors. The study's findings and limits: Versus benign nodules, malignant thyroid tumors reportedly had significantly higher TCR beta diversity, in blood and tumor.

This clone was found a few times. The antigen remains undetermined. Original analysis: The study built a papillary thyroid cancer distant-metastasis classifier from CDR3 differences across clinicopathological groups. TCRdb re-processed the PCR reads through MiXCR. The V and J calls and clone size are TCRdb's, not the authors'. This repertoire shows around 19,000 clones, roughly 16% found once; its top ten account for 8.5% to 12%. The CDR3 is 13 amino acids. Germline V gene data show CDR1 as ENHRY and CDR2 as SYGVKD. Deletions cut 0 bases from V and 5 bases from J, with 7 bases between. All patients reached thyroid surgery having received no treatment beforehand.

Sequencing used tumor tissue. This chain connects TRBV10-3 to TRBJ1-1; no definite D call. This receptor was identified in a female donor with papillary thyroid cancer or a benign thyroid nodule (not recorded which). Some clones in this sample may be carry-over from other donors' samples. This CDR3 is CAISESGMTEAFF. DNA for the CDR3: TGTGCCATCAGTGAGTCCGGGATGACTGAAGCTTTCTTT.